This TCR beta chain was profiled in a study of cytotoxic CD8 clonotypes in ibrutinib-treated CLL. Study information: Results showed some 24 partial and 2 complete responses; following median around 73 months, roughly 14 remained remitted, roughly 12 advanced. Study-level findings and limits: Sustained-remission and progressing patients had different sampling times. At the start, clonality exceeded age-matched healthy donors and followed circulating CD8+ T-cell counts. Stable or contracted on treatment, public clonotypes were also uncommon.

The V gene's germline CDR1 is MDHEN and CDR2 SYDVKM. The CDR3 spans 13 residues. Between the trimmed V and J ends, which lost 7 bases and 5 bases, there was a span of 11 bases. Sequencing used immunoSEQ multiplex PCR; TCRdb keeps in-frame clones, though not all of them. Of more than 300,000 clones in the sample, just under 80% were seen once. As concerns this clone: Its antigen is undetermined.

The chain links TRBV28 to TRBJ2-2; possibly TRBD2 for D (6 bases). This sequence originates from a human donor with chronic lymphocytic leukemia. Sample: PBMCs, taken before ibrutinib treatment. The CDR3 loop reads CASIHGGTGELFF. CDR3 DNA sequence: TGTGCCAGCATCCATGGGGGGACCGGGGAGCTGTTTTTT.